A single sample gave rise to the 25 T cell receptor beta chains below, sequenced in a study of regulatory T cells in long-lasting Graves disease. Time point specified: persistent/refractory GD, antithyroid drugs over 5 years with positive TRAb. RNA isolated from PBMCs was used to make the TCR library. Through Arm-PCR of CDR3 regions and iRepertoire HTBI primers, TCR beta libraries were built. TCRdb fed the multiplex PCR reads into MiXCR, producing one record per CDR3 protein. This table has 400,000 to 500,000 distinct CDR3 sequences, around 23% appearing once. Sequencing used peripheral blood mononuclear cells (PBMCs), obtained when the disease was refractory, from a patient treated with antithyroid drugs. These receptors came from a female donor with Graves disease.

V and J are TRBV20-1 and TRBJ1-4, with D hard to call. The CDR3 extends over 13 amino acids. Looked up from germline, CDR1 is DFQATT and CDR2 is SNEGSKA (reference sequence). The V and J ends lost 7 bases and 3 bases respectively, with 12 bases between them. The DNA for the CDR3 is TGCAGTGTTTTGGGCAGATCTAATGAAAAACTGTTTTTT. Residues: CSVLGRSNEKLFF.

This clonotype was detected a few times. The gene calls are TRBV5-1 and TRBJ2-7; TRBD1 might be the D (5 bases). The CDR3 is made up of 15 amino acids. Trimming removed 0 bases from V and 2 bases from J, with 12 bases in between. Per the germline V gene, CDR1 is SGHRS and CDR2 is YFSETQ. The CDR3 region has the DNA TGCGCCAGCAGCTTGGCCCCAGGGAACCCCTACGAGCAGTACTTC. This encodes CASSLAPGNPYEQYF.

The chain carries TRBV19 and TRBJ2-2, with 11 bases identical to TRBD1. The trim removed 5 bases at V and 7 bases at J, leaving 6 bases unmatched. Looked up from germline, CDR1 is LNHDA and CDR2 is SQIVND (reference sequence). There are 15 residues in the CDR3. The CDR3 loop is CASSLGQGVRGELFF. The CDR3 coding sequence is TGTGCCAGTAGTTTGGGACAGGGGGTTCGCGGGGAGCTGTTTTTT. Together with reference TRBV19 and TRBJ2-2, the CDR3 gives the full variable domain: DGGITQSPKYLFRKEGQNVTLSCEQNLNHDAMYWYRQDPGQGLRLIYYSQIVNDFQKGDIAEGYSVSREKKESFPLTVTSAQKNPTAFYLCASSLGQGVRGELFFGEGSRLTVL.

This clonotype was detected ten times or more. The V and J genes are TRBV4-1 and TRBJ2-5, with D hard to call. CDR3 length: 15 residues. The V gene lost 1 base and the J gene lost 0 bases, with 9 bases spanning the gap. Germline CDR1 is MGHRA and CDR2 is YSYEKL. In DNA form, the CDR3 reads TGCGCCAGCAGCCAAGTCGGTCGGGACCAAGAGACCCAGTACTTC. Amino acids: CASSQVGRDQETQYF.

Turning to this clonotype: A read error may be the cause here, since a much bigger clone is one base away. The CDR3 protein is CASTLGDQGEAYGYTF. CDR3 nucleotides: TGTGCCAGCACCCTAGGGGATCAGGGAGAGGCCTATGGCTACACCTTC. This chain joins TRBV13 and TRBJ1-2; D perhaps matches TRBD1 (5 bases). The germline V and J ends were trimmed by 7 bases and 4 bases, with 22 bases remaining between them. The germline V gene has CDR1 PRHDT and CDR2 FYEKMQ (reference sequence). This CDR3 is 16 amino acids long.

There are many counts of this clonotype. The rearrangement uses TRBV12-3 or TRBV12-4 and TRBJ2-7; tentative D call: TRBD2 (5 bases). The V gene lost 2 bases and the J gene lost 2 bases, with 19 bases spanning the gap. This CDR3 is built from 17 residues. CDR3: CASSLYIRNSGAYEQYF. The DNA of the CDR3 is TGTGCCAGCAGTTTATACATCAGGAACAGCGGAGCCTACGAGCAGTACTTC.

Worth noting for this clonotype: The junction and the germline gene differ at one end; a read error may be behind it. V and J are TRBV20-1 and TRBJ2-3, with D perhaps matching TRBD2 (5 bases). CDR3 length: 13 residues. Germline CDR1 DFQATT, CDR2 SNEGSKA (reference sequence). The CDR3: CSARGGNVGTQYF. Written as DNA, the CDR3 is TGCAGTGCCAGAGGAGGAAATGTTGGTACGCAGTATTTT.

This clonotype has at least ten counts. V usage is TRBV6-1 and J usage is TRBJ2-7; the match to TRBD1 covers 9 bases. V lost 4 bases and J lost 7; bases outside the gene matches: 5. The CDR3 is 13 residues long. CDR1 is MNHNS and CDR2 is SASEGT in the germline V gene. CDR3 amino acids: CASSVWDRDEQYF. The CDR3 bases are TGTGCCAGCAGTGTTTGGGACAGGGATGAGCAGTACTTC.

V and J are TRBV4-1 and TRBJ1-5, with a tentative D call TRBD1 (6 bases). The V end lost 5 bases, the J end lost 3 bases, and 14 bases lay between the germline ends. This CDR3 has 15 residues. The germline V gene has CDR1 MGHRA and CDR2 YSYEKL. The CDR3, as DNA: TGCGCCAGCAGCGATACCGACAGGAACAATCAGCCCCAGCATTTT. Its translation: CASSDTDRNNQPQHF.

The table lists this clonotype with a few counts. V is TRBV24-1 and J is TRBJ2-2, with D maybe TRBD1 (6 bases). With 1 base removed from V and 4 bases from J, the gap between germline ends came to 12 bases. Germline CDR1 and CDR2: KGHDR and SFDVKD. The CDR3 sequence is 16 residues long. CDR3 sequence (DNA): TGTGCCACCAGTGATTTTGCACAGGGTGTCACCGGGGAGCTGTTTTTT. Translation: CATSDFAQGVTGELFF.

This clonotype occurred many times. The chain combines TRBV6-1 with TRBJ1-5; 9 positions agree with TRBD1. The CDR3 consists of 15 residues. J gave up 6 bases and V 7 bases, and 10 bases lay outside the gene matches. Per germline, CDR1 MNHNS and CDR2 SASEGT. CDR3 sequence reads: CASKAGTGNTQPQHF. Written as DNA, the CDR3 is TGTGCCAGCAAAGCCGGGACAGGGAACACTCAGCCCCAGCATTTT.

The chain has TRBV18 and TRBJ2-7, with 9 nucleotides matching TRBD1. V shed 3 bases, J shed 3 bases, and the junction held 6 bases outside the gene matches. Per germline, CDR1 KGHSH and CDR2 LQKENI. The length of the CDR3 is 15 residues. The CDR3 bases are TGTGCCAGCTCACCTCGGGACAGGGACTACTACGAGCAGTACTTC. Amino acids: CASSPRDRDYYEQYF.

Many counts were recorded for this clonotype. The rearrangement uses TRBV12-3 or TRBV12-4 and TRBJ2-1; D gene unclear. CDR3 size: 12 residues. V dropped 6 bases and J dropped 5 bases, with 8 bases sitting between them. DNA for the CDR3: TGTGCCAGCAGGCACCTCGACAATGAGCAGTTCTTC. This codes for CASRHLDNEQFF.

This clonotype was counted many times. The chain employs TRBV6-1 and TRBJ1-5; D might be TRBD1 (6 bases). Trimming left V 8 bases short and J 6 bases short, with 17 bases between. The CDR3 loop spans 14 amino acids. Germline V gives CDR1 MNHNS, CDR2 SASEGT. CDR3 sequence reads: CASGSTGYLQPQHF. CDR3 coding DNA: TGTGCCAGCGGTAGTACAGGGTACCTTCAGCCCCAGCATTTT.

The chain couples TRBV3-1 to TRBJ1-5; the match to TRBD1 covers 7 bases. The CDR3 totals 16 residues. Germline V gene data show CDR1 as LGHDT and CDR2 as YNNKEL (reference sequence). Trimming at V came to 4 bases and at J to 3 bases, leaving 9 bases not matched to a gene. CDR3 nucleotide sequence: TGTGCCAGCAGCCCATGGACAGGATCCGACAATCAGCCCCAGCATTTT. Its translation is CASSPWTGSDNQPQHF.

This clonotype came up once. This may come from a read error, since a much larger clone is one base off. The rearrangement links TRBV5-1 to TRBJ2-7; D is unclear. V lost 4 bases and J lost 0, with 17 bases in between. The CDR3 has 16 residues. Looked up from germline, CDR1 is SGHRS and CDR2 is YFSETQ. CDR3 sequence: CASSLPPGTNSYEQYF. CDR3 in DNA: TGCGCCAGCAGCCTGCCACCGGGCACCAACTCCTACGAGCAGTACTTC.

Only a few counts were recorded for this clonotype. V is TRBV30 and J is TRBJ2-7, with D possibly being TRBD1 (6 bases). The V and J ends lost 1 base and 2 bases respectively, with 6 bases between them. Germline V gene data show CDR1 as GTSNPN and CDR2 as SVGIG (reference sequence). This CDR3 spans 12 amino acids. CDR3 region: CAWSDRAYEQYF. The CDR3, as DNA: TGTGCCTGGAGTGACAGGGCCTACGAGCAGTACTTC.

The chain couples TRBV6-5 to TRBJ2-1; D remains unclear. V dropped 2 bases and J dropped 4 bases, with 15 bases sitting between them. From germline, CDR1 is MNHEY and CDR2 SVGAGI. The CDR3 loop spans 16 amino acids. CDR3 sequence (DNA): TGTGCCAGCAGTTACACCTACCGCCAGGTTTACAATGAGCAGTTCTTC. This gives the protein CASSYTYRQVYNEQFF.

This clonotype was counted ten times or more. The chain combines TRBV7-2 with TRBJ1-1, with no clear D. Germline CDR1 and CDR2: SGHTA and FQGNSA. Trimming pared 1 base from V and 0 bases from J, leaving 9 bases between. This CDR3 has 15 residues. CDR3 coding DNA: TGTGCCAGCAGCTTAGTAGGAGAAATGAACACTGAAGCTTTCTTT. This gives the protein CASSLVGEMNTEAFF.

This clonotype came up a few times. This chain uses TRBV10-2 with TRBJ2-2; 11 nucleotides line up with TRBD2. Per the germline V gene, CDR1 is WSHSY and CDR2 is SAAADI. J was trimmed by 0 bases and V by 2 bases; bases with no gene match: 11. This CDR3 has 20 amino acids. Here the CDR3 DNA reads TGCGCCAGCAGTGAGCCCGACGGACTAGCGGGTTACGCGAACACCGGGGAGCTGTTTTTT. Translating it yields CASSEPDGLAGYANTGELFF.

This clonotype was picked up many times. This chain joins TRBV28 and TRBJ1-1; TRBD1 is a possible D gene (6 bases). Between the trimmed V and J ends, which lost 11 bases and 3 bases, there was a span of 19 bases. The CDR3 is made up of 14 amino acids. Germline V CDR1 and CDR2: MDHEN, SYDVKM. CDR3 sequence: CASKPAGAYTEAFF. The DNA for the CDR3 is TGTGCCTCCAAACCGGCAGGGGCTTACACTGAAGCTTTCTTT.

A few counts support this clonotype. This chain links TRBV15 with TRBJ2-3; D remains unclear. V was pared by 3 bases and J by 1 base, with 14 bases between. The length of the CDR3 is 16 residues. Germline CDR1 LNHNV, CDR2 YYDKDF (reference sequence). CDR3 in amino acids: CATSRDVDPRTDTQYF. CDR3 in DNA: TGTGCCACCAGCAGGGACGTGGACCCGCGCACAGATACGCAGTATTTT.

This clonotype was seen many times. The chain carries TRBV27 and TRBJ2-5; D is undetermined. The V end lost 3 bases, the J end lost 2 bases, and 7 bases lay between the germline ends. The CDR3 has 13 residues. Germline CDR1 reads MNHEY; CDR2 reads SMNVEV (reference sequence). For the CDR3, the DNA is TGTGCCAGCAGTTTTCTCGAACAAGAGACCCAGTACTTC. It is translated as CASSFLEQETQYF.

The chain uses TRBV18 and TRBJ2-7, with unresolved D. The CDR3 sequence is 11 residues long. V was clipped by 2 bases and J by 5 bases, with 4 bases between them. Germline values: CDR1 KGHSH, CDR2 LQKENI. The CDR3 DNA reads TGTGCCAGCTCACCATCCCACGAGCAGTACTTC. As protein: CASSPSHEQYF.

In this sample, this clonotype turned up many times. V gene TRBV6-5 combines with J gene TRBJ2-7, with D maybe TRBD1 (5 bases). Germline CDR1 is MNHEY and CDR2 is SVGAGI. The CDR3 is 18 residues long. Trimming pared 2 bases from V and 3 bases from J, leaving 23 bases between. The CDR3: CASSYPPGRVMVLYEQYF. The CDR3 DNA follows: TGTGCCAGCAGTTACCCCCCGGGCAGGGTGATGGTCCTCTACGAGCAGTACTTC.